These T cell receptor beta chains were read from a single sample in a study of T-cell memory formation after mild COVID-19. TCRdb independently ran MiXCR on the 5' RACE reads; one entry per CDR3 protein. The sample has about 430,000 distinct CDR3 sequences, roughly a quarter seen once; the top ten hold 7% to 9.5%. Sequenced sample: PBMCs or a T cell subset sorted from them (not recorded which). The source is an adult woman who had mild COVID-19 (a few samples of this study predate the infection). Cell type and time point are not known. Both conserved end residues are part of each CDR3. Each record gives: clone size, D gene, J gene, V gene, CDR3 protein, CDR3 DNA. The D gene is left open where the match is weak. Clone sizes are given selectively: once, few, many, or a class where the clone is expanded.

>few|TRBD1|TRBJ2-1|TRBV5-5
CASSSRGTGLIIGEQFF
TGTGCCAGCAGCTCAAGGGGGACAGGACTAATCATCGGAGAGCAGTTCTTC
>.|TRBD1|TRBJ1-6|TRBV20-1
CSARDRGRLSSPLHF
TGCAGTGCTAGGGACAGGGGGCGGTTGAGTTCACCCCTCCACTTT
>few|.|TRBJ2-5|TRBV5-1
CASSFEDSRSETQYF
TGCGCCAGCAGCTTCGAAGACAGTCGGAGCGAGACCCAGTACTTC
>.|.|TRBJ1-3|TRBV7-2
CASSSTEHSGNTIYF
TGTGCCAGCAGTTCGACAGAACACTCTGGAAACACCATATATTTT
>.|.|TRBJ1-6|TRBV7-2
CASSLERNSPLHF
TGTGCCAGCAGCTTAGAGCGTAATTCACCCCTCCACTTT
>.|TRBD2|TRBJ2-5|TRBV20-1
CSASPRTSVETQYF
TGCAGTGCTTCCCCGCGGACTAGCGTGGAGACCCAGTACTTC
>.|TRBD1|TRBJ2-1|TRBV5-4
CASSHRVRQGNEQFF
TGTGCCAGCAGCCACCGAGTAAGACAGGGCAATGAGCAGTTCTTC
>few|.|TRBJ2-7|TRBV18
CASSGIDSTYEQYF
TGTGCCAGCTCAGGAATTGACTCGACCTACGAGCAGTACTTC
>.|.|TRBJ2-1|TRBV21-1
CASSKVYNEQFF
TGTGCCAGCAGCAAAGTCTACAATGAGCAGTTCTTC
>.|.|TRBJ1-2|TRBV23-1
CASSQSPGYTF
TGCGCCAGCAGTCAATCCCCTGGCTACACCTTC
>.|.|TRBJ1-5|TRBV6-2/TRBV6-3
CASSLNAGTERPQHF
TGTGCCAGCAGCCTCAATGCCGGGACCGAGAGGCCCCAGCATTTT
>few|.|TRBJ1-5|TRBV25-1
CASSAGYQPQHF
TGTGCCAGCAGTGCAGGGTACCAGCCCCAGCATTTT
>.|TRBD1|TRBJ2-7|TRBV7-2
CASSLVGTAYEQYF
TGTGCCAGCAGCTTAGTGGGGACAGCTTACGAGCAGTACTTC
>once|.|TRBJ1-2|TRBV5-1
CASSLDRPYGYTF
TGCGCCAGCAGCTTGGATCGCCCCTATGGCTACACCTTC
>many|.|TRBJ2-1|TRBV5-1
CASSGGNEQFF
TGCGCCAGCAGCGGGGGGAATGAGCAGTTCTTC
>.|.|TRBJ1-2|TRBV7-9
CASSPQEYGYTF
TGTGCCAGCAGCCCCCAGGAATATGGCTACACCTTC
>.|.|TRBJ1-2|TRBV6-1
CASSEDDYGYTF
TGTGCCAGCAGTGAAGATGACTATGGCTACACCTTC
>.|TRBD1|TRBJ2-6|TRBV7-9
CASSRQGSYGANVLTF
TGTGCCAGCAGCCGACAGGGATCCTATGGGGCCAACGTCCTGACTTTC
>few|TRBD2|TRBJ2-1|TRBV6-5
CASSYAGRASYNEQFF
TGTGCCAGCAGTTACGCCGGGAGGGCCTCCTACAATGAGCAGTTCTTC
>few|.|TRBJ1-5|TRBV6-2/TRBV6-3
CASSQGNLQPQHF
TGTGCCAGCAGTCAAGGGAATCTCCAGCCCCAGCATTTT
>few|TRBD1|TRBJ2-7|TRBV6-2/TRBV6-3
CASSYIQGREQYF
TGTGCCAGCAGTTATATACAGGGGAGAGAGCAGTACTTC
>.|.|TRBJ2-5|TRBV4-1
CASSQGGAPSPIASWETQYF
TGCGCCAGCAGCCAAGGCGGGGCCCCCAGTCCGATCGCCTCGTGGGAGACCCAGTACTTC
>.|.|TRBJ2-3|TRBV24-1
CATSVVDTQYF
TGTGCCACCAGTGTTGTGGATACGCAGTATTTT
>.|TRBD1|TRBJ1-3|TRBV9
CASSERTGTGSGNTIYF
TGTGCCAGCAGCGAAAGGACGGGGACAGGCTCTGGAAACACCATATATTTT
>.|TRBD2|TRBJ2-7|TRBV7-8
CASSPSRSGVPYEQYF
TGTGCCAGCAGCCCTAGCCGTAGCGGGGTACCTTACGAGCAGTACTTC
>many|.|TRBJ2-7|TRBV10-3
CAISEWGSYEQYF
TGTGCCATCAGTGAGTGGGGAAGCTACGAGCAGTACTTC
>few|TRBD1|TRBJ2-1|TRBV9
CASSTRDREIRNEQFF
TGTGCCAGCAGCACCCGAGACAGGGAAATTAGGAATGAGCAGTTCTTC
>few|TRBD1|TRBJ2-2|TRBV2
CASREDREAGELFF
TGTGCCAGCAGAGAGGACAGGGAGGCCGGGGAGCTGTTTTTT
>.|.|TRBJ1-3|TRBV7-9
CASSGPGQLLGNTIYF
TGTGCCAGCAGCGGACCTGGACAGCTCCTAGGAAACACCATATATTTT
>few|TRBD1|TRBJ2-5|TRBV5-6
CASSFGTGQETQYF
TGTGCCAGCAGCTTTGGGACAGGCCAAGAGACCCAGTACTTC
>.|.|TRBJ1-4|TRBV6-5
CASSYGPQGEKLFF
TGTGCCAGCAGTTATGGCCCCCAGGGGGAAAAACTGTTTTTT
>few|.|TRBJ2-3|TRBV6-1
CASSEVPTSTDTQYF
TGTGCCAGCAGTGAGGTCCCGACAAGCACAGATACGCAGTATTTT
>few|.|TRBJ1-1|TRBV5-1
CASTEEMNTEAFF
TGCGCCAGCACGGAGGAGATGAACACTGAAGCTTTCTTT
>.|.|TRBJ1-5|TRBV5-1
CASSLGDFSNQPQHF
TGCGCCAGCAGCTTGGGAGATTTCAGCAATCAGCCCCAGCATTTT
>few|.|TRBJ2-7|TRBV18
CASSPPGLVGYEQYF
TGTGCCAGCTCACCACCGGGGCTAGTGGGCTACGAGCAGTACTTC
>few|.|TRBJ2-1|TRBV18
CASSPKGIDNEQFF
TGTGCCAGCTCACCAAAGGGGATAGACAATGAGCAGTTCTTC
>.|TRBD2|TRBJ2-5|TRBV19
CASSLAGSAGETQYF
TGTGCCAGTAGTTTGGCGGGTAGCGCGGGGGAGACACAGTACTTC